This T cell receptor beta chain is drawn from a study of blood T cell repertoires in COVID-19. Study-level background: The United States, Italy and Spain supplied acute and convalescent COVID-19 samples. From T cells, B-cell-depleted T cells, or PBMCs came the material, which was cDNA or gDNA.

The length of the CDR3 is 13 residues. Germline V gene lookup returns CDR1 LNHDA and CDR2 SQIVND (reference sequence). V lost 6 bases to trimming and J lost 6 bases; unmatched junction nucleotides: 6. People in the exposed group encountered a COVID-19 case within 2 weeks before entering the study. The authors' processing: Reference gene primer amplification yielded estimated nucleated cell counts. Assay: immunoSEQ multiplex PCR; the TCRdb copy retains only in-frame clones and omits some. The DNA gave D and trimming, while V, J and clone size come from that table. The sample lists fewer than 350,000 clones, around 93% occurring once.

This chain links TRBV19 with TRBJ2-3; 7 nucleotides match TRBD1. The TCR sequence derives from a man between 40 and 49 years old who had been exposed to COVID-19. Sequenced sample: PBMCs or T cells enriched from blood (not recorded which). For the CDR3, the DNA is TGTGCCAGTAGACCTTCACAGGGGGATACGCAGTATTTT. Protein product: CASRPSQGDTQYF.